Reported below is one T cell receptor (beta chain). The sample originates from a study of blood T cell repertoires in COVID-19. Looking at the study overall: Donors in the United States, Italy and Spain gave samples during acute or convalescent COVID-19. Sources were T cells, B-cell-depleted T cells, or PBMCs; the material itself was cDNA or gDNA.

The CDR3 is made up of 15 amino acids. The germline gives CDR1 LNHDA, CDR2 SQIVND (reference sequence). V shed 8 bases, J shed 5 bases, and the junction held 12 bases outside the gene matches. Measured with immunoSEQ multiplex PCR; TCRdb has only the in-frame clones, and not every one. The sample gives around 150,000 clones, about 83% of which show up once; 3% to 4% is in the top ten. V is TRBV19 and J is TRBJ2-3; TRBD2 aligns across 8 bases. Sequenced: PBMCs or T cells enriched from blood (not recorded which). This sequence was found in a woman in her forties or fifties with acute COVID-19. CDR3 coding DNA: TGTGCCAGTCTCGATAAGCGGGAGTTCGGAGATACGCAGTATTTT. This sequence encodes CASLDKREFGDTQYF. The entire variable domain, with the rest obtained from reference TRBV19 and TRBJ2-3, is as follows: DGGITQSPKYLFRKEGQNVTLSCEQNLNHDAMYWYRQDPGQGLRLIYYSQIVNDFQKGDIAEGYSVSREKKESFPLTVTSAQKNPTAFYLCASLDKREFGDTQYFGPGTRLTVL.